Given below is one T cell receptor beta chain in context. What it recognizes is unknown. This entry belongs to a study of cytomegalovirus exposure and HLA in healthy donors. Libraries were prepared by immunoSEQ multiplex PCR; TCRdb keeps only in-frame clonotypes and omits some of them. The table records approximately 230,000 clones, over 75% of them present only once. Trimming removed 1 base from V and 1 base from J, with 7 bases in between. Germline values: CDR1 MNHEY, CDR2 SMNVEV (reference sequence). The CDR3 consists of 14 residues. Regarding the study as a whole: A classifier reportedly called cytomegalovirus status with high sensitivity and specificity. Some public TCRs appeared in many individuals, while most sequences were rare. In vitro, three CMV-associated chains proved specific for CMV antigens.

This receptor was taken from a man between 18 and 35 years old in good health and CMV-seropositive. The V and J genes are TRBV27 and TRBJ1-1, with D tentatively TRBD1 (5 bases). The specimen sequenced was PBMCs. CDR3: CASSLLGGNTEAFF. For the CDR3, the DNA is TGTGCCAGCAGTTTATTGGGGGGGAACACTGAAGCTTTCTTT.